The clone carrying this TCR beta chain was detected many times. This record belongs to a study of neurological immune-mediated disorders. The junction had 3 bases not matched to a gene; V was cut back by 7 bases and J by 3 bases. Per the germline V gene, CDR1 is MNHNY and CDR2 is SVGAGI (reference sequence). The CDR3 spans 14 residues. For the unsorted libraries, 2 million PBMCs stored at -80 C served as input. TCRdb reanalysed the 5' RACE reads using MiXCR and keeps one entry per CDR3 protein. This sample has about 43,000 distinct CDR3 sequences, with approximately 11% found just once. The V and J genes are TRBV6-6 and TRBJ1-2; 12 nucleotides align to TRBD1. The sequenced sample was PBMCs. The receptor's source is a female donor in good health. The CDR3 loop reads CASIGTGGYYGYTF. CDR3 sequence (DNA): TGTGCCAGCATAGGGACAGGGGGCTACTATGGCTACACCTTC.